This is a list of T cell receptor beta chains from one sample in a study of T cell changes during pregnancy in multiple sclerosis. Assay used: immunoSEQ multiplex PCR; TCRdb lists only in-frame clones, some missing. The repertoire holds 36,000 or so clones, with 85% to 90% as singletons. This specimen was CD4+ T cells from peripheral blood mononuclear cells, taken in the first trimester of pregnancy. The receptors here all came from a female donor with multiple sclerosis, enrolled in a pregnancy study. Both conserved end residues are part of each CDR3. D genes are given only for firm matches. Size tells how often a clone was seen (once, few, many) or the class of an expanded clone, and some rows leave it out.

>TRBV29-1|.|TRBJ2-1|.
CSVDYGNNEQFF
TGCAGCGTTGATTACGGGAACAATGAGCAGTTCTTC
>TRBV6-1|TRBD1|TRBJ2-7|.
CASTQGGTGENEQYF
TGTGCCAGCACCCAAGGGGGGACAGGGGAGAACGAGCAGTACTTC
>TRBV19|.|TRBJ1-1|.
CASSTRQDKTEAFF
TGTGCCAGTAGTACCCGACAGGATAAGACTGAAGCTTTCTTT
>TRBV6-5|TRBD1|TRBJ1-3|few
CASSTGGAGNTIYF
TGTGCCAGCAGTACAGGGGGGGCTGGAAACACCATATATTTT
>TRBV5-1|.|TRBJ2-1|.
CASSFTYHEQFF
TGCGCCAGCAGCTTTACCTACCATGAGCAGTTCTTC
>TRBV27|.|TRBJ1-6|.
CASSLQNSPLHF
TGTGCCAGCAGTTTACAGAATTCACCCCTCCACTTT
>TRBV19|TRBD1|TRBJ2-1|.
CASSAGQGKGNEQFF
TGTGCCAGTAGTGCCGGACAGGGGAAGGGGAATGAGCAGTTCTTC
>TRBV6-1|.|TRBJ2-2|.
CASRLGQNTGELFF
TGTGCCAGCAGGTTGGGACAGAACACCGGGGAGCTGTTTTTT
>TRBV19|TRBD1|TRBJ1-4|.
CASSADREEKLFF
TGTGCCAGTAGTGCCGACAGGGAGGAAAAACTGTTTTTT
>TRBV6-5|.|TRBJ1-1|.
CASSLPGLPATEAFF
TGTGCCAGCAGTCTCCCGGGACTCCCTGCCACTGAAGCTTTCTTT
>TRBV5-6|.|TRBJ2-7|.
CASSLTPGSAGEQYF
TGTGCCAGCAGCTTAACACCGGGTTCGGCGGGGGAGCAGTACTTC
>TRBV5-1|.|TRBJ1-1|.
CASSLVAGAEAFF
TGCGCCAGCAGCTTGGTGGCAGGGGCTGAAGCTTTCTTT
>TRBV6-6|.|TRBJ1-1|.
CASSQARGTEAFF
TGTGCCAGCAGTCAAGCTAGGGGGACTGAAGCTTTCTTT
>TRBV7-3|TRBD2|TRBJ2-3|.
CASSLSSAGGPSDTQYF
TGTGCCAGCAGCTTATCGTCGGCGGGGGGGCCTTCAGATACGCAGTATTTT
>TRBV6-5|.|TRBJ1-1|.
CASSQPPGGAFF
TGTGCCAGCAGTCAACCCCCGGGAGGGGCTTTCTTT
>TRBV30|TRBD1|TRBJ2-7|.
CALHRGLGEQYF
TGTGCCTTGCACAGGGGCTTAGGCGAGCAGTACTTC
>TRBV30|.|TRBJ2-3|.
CAWTYQHGGRDTQYF
TGTGCCTGGACCTACCAACATGGGGGCAGGGATACGCAGTATTTT
>TRBV27|TRBD1|TRBJ2-7|.
CASSSPGQGRVYEQYF
TGTGCCAGCAGTTCCCCGGGACAGGGTAGGGTCTACGAGCAGTACTTC
>TRBV30|.|TRBJ1-2|.
CAWSQQGADGYTF
TGTGCCTGGAGTCAACAGGGAGCAGATGGCTACACCTTC
>TRBV7-2|TRBD1|TRBJ1-2|.
CASSLGPPGQGVYGYTF
TGTGCCAGCAGCTTAGGTCCTCCGGGACAGGGGGTTTATGGCTACACCTTC
>TRBV2|.|TRBJ1-4|.
CASTLNSVRVEKLFF
TGTGCCAGCACCCTAAACAGTGTGCGGGTTGAAAAACTGTTTTTT
>TRBV5-4|.|TRBJ2-5|once
CASSQDSKETQYF
TGTGCCAGCAGCCAGGACAGTAAAGAGACCCAGTACTTC
>TRBV15|.|TRBJ2-2|.
CATTEDYTYTGELFF
TGTGCCACCACTGAGGACTATACGTACACCGGGGAGCTGTTTTTT
>TRBV9|.|TRBJ2-1|few
CASSVRWETNEQFF
TGTGCCAGCAGCGTACGGTGGGAGACAAATGAGCAGTTCTTC
>TRBV19|.|TRBJ1-2|once
CASSSTPNYGYTF
TGTGCCAGTAGTAGCACACCTAACTATGGCTACACCTTC
>TRBV2|.|TRBJ2-5|.
CASSEGIGTYQETQYF
TGTGCCAGCAGTGAAGGGATAGGGACATACCAAGAGACCCAGTACTTC
>TRBV25-1|TRBD2|TRBJ2-1|.
CASSPQGRTSVYNEQFF
TGTGCCAGCAGTCCCCAGGGCAGGACTAGCGTTTACAATGAGCAGTTCTTC
>TRBV7-2|TRBD2|TRBJ2-7|.
CASSSGLAAYEQYF
TGTGCCAGCAGCTCGGGACTAGCGGCGTACGAGCAGTACTTC
>TRBV12-2|.|TRBJ1-1|.
CASRAWTGGEAFF
TGTGCAAGTCGCGCCTGGACAGGGGGCGAAGCTTTCTTT
>TRBV19|TRBD1|TRBJ1-2|.
CASSAQGDYGYTF
TGTGCCAGTAGTGCTCAGGGGGACTATGGCTACACCTTC
>TRBV6-5|TRBD2|TRBJ2-4|.
CASSLAGGLGNIQYF
TGTGCCAGCAGTCTTGCGGGGGGCCTTGGAAACATTCAGTACTTC
>TRBV10-3|TRBD2|TRBJ2-3|.
CAISELAGSTDTQYF
TGTGCCATCAGCGAACTAGCGGGGAGCACAGATACGCAGTATTTT
>TRBV2|.|TRBJ1-2|.
CASRFPGEGYTF
TGTGCCAGCAGGTTTCCAGGGGAAGGCTACACCTTC
>TRBV19|TRBD2|TRBJ2-2|.
CASSILAGETGELFF
TGTGCCAGTAGTATCCTAGCGGGAGAAACCGGGGAGCTGTTTTTT
>TRBV19|.|TRBJ1-5|.
CASGQLTPTVSNQPQHF
TGTGCCAGTGGACAACTAACCCCGACAGTAAGCAATCAGCCCCAGCATTTT
>TRBV2|.|TRBJ2-1|.
CASSGGGNEQFF
TGTGCCAGCAGTGGAGGGGGCAATGAGCAGTTCTTC
>TRBV28|.|TRBJ2-2|.
CASSLNDNGELFF
TGTGCCAGCAGTTTAAACGACAACGGGGAGCTGTTTTTT
>TRBV5-1|TRBD1|TRBJ1-1|.
CASSPGQAPGTEAFF
TGCGCCAGCAGCCCTGGACAGGCCCCGGGCACTGAAGCTTTCTTT
>TRBV11-2|TRBD2|TRBJ2-1|.
CASSLGLAGANEQFF
TGTGCCAGCAGCTTAGGGCTAGCGGGGGCGAATGAGCAGTTCTTC
>TRBV19|TRBD1|TRBJ1-1|.
CASNPAAGTVNTEAFF
TGTGCCAGTAACCCCGCTGCCGGGACAGTGAACACTGAAGCTTTCTTT
>TRBV7-9|.|TRBJ1-2|.
CASSLVVGDGYTF
TGTGCCAGCAGCTTAGTGGTAGGGGATGGCTACACCTTC
>TRBV29-1|.|TRBJ1-5|.
CSVGKGEGPQHF
TGCAGCGTTGGGAAAGGGGAAGGGCCCCAGCATTTT
>TRBV13|.|TRBJ2-1|.
CASSFGRTTYNEQFF
TGTGCCAGCAGCTTCGGCAGGACAACCTACAATGAGCAGTTCTTC
>TRBV28|.|TRBJ1-1|few
CASSHRGANTEAFF
TGTGCCAGCAGCCATCGGGGGGCCAACACTGAAGCTTTCTTT
>TRBV28|.|TRBJ1-5|.
CASSLGGTLNQPQHF
TGTGCCAGCAGTTTAGGTGGGACATTGAATCAGCCCCAGCATTTT
>TRBV5-4|TRBD1|TRBJ2-6|.
CASSSPGQGAGANVLTF
TGTGCCAGCAGCAGTCCGGGACAGGGGGCTGGGGCCAACGTCCTGACTTTC
>TRBV5-1|TRBD2|TRBJ2-2|.
CASSPGLAGGGTGELFF
TGCGCCAGCAGCCCGGGACTAGCGGGAGGAGGTACCGGGGAGCTGTTTTTT
>TRBV5-1|TRBD2|TRBJ2-2|.
CASSPRTSGVANTGELFF
TGCGCCAGCAGCCCTAGGACTAGCGGGGTCGCGAACACCGGGGAGCTGTTTTTT
>TRBV6-5|TRBD2|TRBJ2-2|.
CASSYSVLAVPGELFF
TGTGCCAGCAGTTACTCGGTACTAGCGGTTCCCGGGGAGCTGTTTTTT
>TRBV27|.|TRBJ2-5|.
CASSFDPRAGRWETQYF
TGTGCCAGCAGTTTTGACCCCAGAGCAGGGAGGTGGGAGACCCAGTACTTC
>TRBV30|TRBD1|TRBJ2-5|.
CAWSAGTEYQETQYF
TGTGCCTGGAGCGCCGGGACAGAGTACCAAGAGACCCAGTACTTC